This TCR beta chain was identified in a study of T cell clonality in common variable immunodeficiency (dated by TCRdb to the mid-2010s). This clone came up a few times. What this receptor recognizes is not known. For sequencing, equivalent amounts of genomic DNA were input from CVID and control samples. For every sample, a 60 bp segment covering the rearranged TCRbeta CDR3 region was amplified and then sequenced. The immunoSEQ assay, a bias-corrected multiplex PCR with high-throughput sequencing, was employed for TCRbeta amplification. The authors' pipeline ran thus. Every unique nucleotide sequence counted as a clone and was annotated with V, D and J genes, copy number and frequency. Sequences were labeled productive if in frame, and non-productive if out of frame or containing stop codons. As previously described, Shannon's entropy was used to calculate clonality. The predicted amino acid sequences of productive clones were used to derive mean CDR3 Kyte-Doolittle hydropathy. Scaled V gene usage was hierarchically clustered using Manhattan distance and complete linkage with the R hclust function. To assess clone sharing by CDR3 amino acid sequence, 12 repertoires per group were resampled over 100 rounds. The repertoires were searched for approximately 70 published EBV-specific and fewer than 250 published CMV-specific TCRbeta sequences. Two CVID samples that yielded fewer than 10,000 sequences were excluded from the analysis, so approximately 38 CVID repertoires were retained. TCRdb took this table from immuneACCESS and kept in-frame rearrangements with V and J called. Such tables lack part of the clones; where checked against another copy, unresolved V genes explain under half of the gap, and the rest is unexplained. V and J calls and clone size are given by that table; D and trimming were obtained from the DNA. The sample records 25,000 to 30,000 clones, none occurring a single time. 4% of the sample goes to the ten largest clones.

Standard criteria were used to diagnose CVID, namely serum IgG, IgA and/or IgM reduced below the normal range together with specific antibody deficiency. There were around 45 subjects in the CVID group (about 15 female and some 29 male), ranging in age from roughly 9 to 70 years, with a mean age of roughly 40. Most of the CVID patients and most of the healthy controls were of Caucasian heritage. Replacement immunoglobulin therapy had been administered to all CVID subjects for at least one year at the time of study participation. No CVID subject was ill or taking immunomodulatory or immunosuppressive medication when blood was collected. Heparinized peripheral whole blood samples of about 5 to 9 ml were collected from each donor. TCRbeta CDR3 repertoires were sequenced from genomic DNA of adults with common variable immune deficiency (CVID) and healthy adult controls. To isolate peripheral blood mononuclear cells, diluted blood was subjected to density centrifugation over Hypaque 1077 or Ficoll-Paque. Unsorted mononuclear cells served as the source of genomic DNA, which was extracted either by Qiagen column purification or by a centrifugation-based method.

Overall study results and their limits: Even though DNA input was the same, control samples had an average of about 80,000 unique sequences each, compared with approximately 32,000 in CVID samples. CVID TCRbeta sequences were reported to have fewer deletions and N-nucleotide insertions and to lack highly modified clones with 13 or more V deletions. According to the authors, figuring out what caused the increased clonality in CVID would require sequencing the repertoires of T cell subpopulations. Increased TCRbeta clonality was found in CVID subjects compared with healthy controls (t-test p = 0.018), with the increase being most characteristic of about a third of subjects. Correlations between repertoire features and clinical complications were limited by patient heterogeneity within the CVID cohort. CVID subjects shared fewer TCRbeta clones with each other than healthy controls did (p < 0.0001).

The TCR originated in a human donor with common variable immunodeficiency. Input material: peripheral blood mononuclear cells.

CDR3 reads: CASSLAAVSYEQYF. The covered CDR3 bases are TGCGCCAGCAGCTTGGCGGCGGTCTCCTACGAG. The V and J genes are TRBV5-1 and TRBJ2-7; too little of a D gene remains to name it. The DNA ends 3 residues before the CDR3 does, and the rest of the CDR3 is filled in from the germline J gene. The CDR3 covers 14 residues, taking in both the cysteine and the phenylalanine. Sequencing covers 33 bases of the CDR3, shown here with the frame starting at base 1. A distance of 7 bases separates the germline ends of V and J, which lose 0 bases and 0 bases respectively. CDR1 is given as SGHRS and CDR2 as YFSETQ, both from the germline V gene.